The 30 T cell receptor beta chains given below trace back to one sample, sequenced in a study of T cell responses to AZD1222 COVID-19 vaccine. Only in-frame clones appear in the TCRdb table, and some are missing; sequencing was by immunoSEQ multiplex PCR. Among about 150,000 clones listed, roughly nine tenths were seen once. Sequencing was performed on peripheral blood, taken on day 0 of AZD1222 vaccination. The source of these receptors is an adult in good health.

V gene TRBV29-1 combines with J gene TRBJ1-2; 8 nucleotides agree with TRBD1. The length of the CDR3 is 14 residues. Germline V gene data show CDR1 as SQVTM and CDR2 as ANQGSEA. V lost 7 bases, J lost 2 bases, and 9 bases stayed unmatched. CDR3 nucleotide sequence: TGCAGCGCCCCTCGGACAGGGCTAAACTATGGCTACACCTTC. Translating gives CSAPRTGLNYGYTF.

This clone appeared once. The chain employs TRBV10-1 and TRBJ1-2, with D perhaps matching TRBD1 (5 bases). The CDR3 has 14 amino acids. V dropped 0 bases and J dropped 6 bases, with 11 bases sitting between them. Germline CDR1 WNHNN, CDR2 SYGVQD (reference sequence). For the CDR3, the DNA is TGCGCCAGCAGTGAGTCAGGGGCGCTGGATGGCTACACCTTC. The encoded protein is CASSESGALDGYTF.

The V call is TRBV5-5, the J call TRBJ2-2; 8 bases align to TRBD1. The germline gives CDR1 SGHKS, CDR2 YYEKEE (reference sequence). The CDR3 has 17 residues. Trimming took 0 bases from V and 3 from J; bases not matched to a gene: 7. The CDR3 loop reads CASSLAFLDRDTGELFF. As DNA, the CDR3 is TGTGCCAGCAGCTTGGCCTTTCTGGACAGGGACACCGGGGAGCTGTTTTTT. Variable domain in full (rest from reference TRBV5-5 and TRBJ2-2): DAGVTQSPTHLIKTRGQQVTLRCSPISGHKSVSWYQQVLGQGPQFIFQYYEKEERGRGNFPDRFSARQFPNYSSELNVNALLLGDSALYLCASSLAFLDRDTGELFFGEGSRLTVL.

The J gene is TRBJ1-5, the V gene TRBV5-1, with D unclear. The CDR3 extends over 15 amino acids. The ends were cut back, 5 bases at V and 0 bases at J, with 12 bases in the middle. Germline lookup yields CDR1 SGHRS and CDR2 YFSETQ. The CDR3 DNA follows: TGCGCCAGCAGTAGGAGGACGGATAGCAATCAGCCCCAGCATTTT. This sequence encodes CASSRRTDSNQPQHF.

This sequence joins TRBV11-1 and TRBJ2-7; 9 positions match TRBD1. The CDR3 spans 14 residues. CDR1 and CDR2 (germline): SGHAT, FQDESV (reference sequence). With V trimmed by 4 bases and J by 0 bases, 1 base remained unmatched. The CDR3 bases are TGTGCCAGCAGCTCGGACAGGGGCTCCTACGAGCAGTACTTC. This codes for CASSSDRGSYEQYF.

The chain recombines TRBV7-3 with TRBJ2-6, with no clear D. Germline values: CDR1 SGHTA, CDR2 FQGTGA. Trimming pared 5 bases from V and 0 bases from J, leaving 8 bases between. This CDR3 region has 15 residues. In nucleotides, the CDR3 is TGTGCCAGCAGCCTGTACAACTCTGGGGCCAACGTCCTGACTTTC. This translates into CASSLYNSGANVLTF. Full variable domain (missing parts from reference TRBV7-3 and TRBJ2-6): GAGVSQTPSNKVTEKGKYVELRCDPISGHTALYWYRQSLGQGPEFLIYFQGTGAADDSGLPNDRFFAVRPEGSVSTLKIQRTERGDSAVYLCASSLYNSGANVLTFGAGSRLTVL.

The table lists this clone with a few counts. The CDR3 nucleotides read TGTGCCAGCAGTGCAAGGGACTCAGGGCCGGATTCACCCCTCCACTTT. This gives the protein CASSARDSGPDSPLHF. The chain has TRBV6-1 and TRBJ1-6; D is perhaps TRBD1 (5 bases). There are 16 residues in the CDR3. V was shortened by 4 bases and J by 8 bases, with 18 bases between the two germline ends. Per the germline V gene, CDR1 is MNHNS and CDR2 is SASEGT.

This chain uses TRBV5-4 with TRBJ1-4; 9 bases are shared with TRBD1. This CDR3 is built from 15 residues. J lost 6 bases, V lost 4 bases, and 7 bases had no gene match. The germline V gene encodes CDR1 SGHNT and CDR2 YYREEE (reference sequence). The chain's CDR3 is CASSPRTGDDEKLFF. DNA for the CDR3: TGTGCCAGCAGCCCACGGACAGGGGATGATGAAAAACTGTTTTTT.

Turning to this clone: At one end the junction does not follow the germline gene, possibly because of a read error. This chain joins TRBV28 and TRBJ2-7; 8 bases line up with TRBD1. This CDR3 spans 15 amino acids. From germline, CDR1 is MDHEN and CDR2 SYDVKM. CDR3 bases: TGTGCCAGCAGTTTAGCGGCAGGGGGCTCCCACGAGCAGTACTTC. The encoded protein is CASSLAAGGSHEQYF.

This clone was picked up one time. This chain uses TRBV11-2 with TRBJ2-7, with 15 bases matching TRBD2. Germline V gene sequence: CDR1 SGHAT, CDR2 FQNNGV. The trim removed 2 bases at V and 2 bases at J, leaving 7 bases unmatched. This CDR3 contains 18 residues. For the CDR3, the DNA is TGTGCCAGCAGCTTATATGGGACTAGCGGGGGGATAACCTACGAGCAGTACGTC. Its protein is CASSLYGTSGGITYEQYV.

This chain links TRBV19 with TRBJ2-6; TRBD1 aligns across 7 bases. Unmatched junction bases numbered 9, after V lost 7 bases and J lost 0 bases. Germline assignment: CDR1 LNHDA and CDR2 SQIVND (reference sequence). The CDR3 is made up of 17 amino acids. The CDR3 is CASTYKWDSSGANVLTF. Written as DNA, the CDR3 is TGTGCCAGTACCTATAAGTGGGACAGCTCTGGGGCCAACGTCCTGACTTTC.

This sequence joins TRBV6-2 or TRBV6-3 and TRBJ2-7; D is ambiguous. This CDR3 region has 13 residues. The V gene's germline CDR1 is MNHEY and CDR2 SVGEGT. V was trimmed by 0 bases and J by 4 bases, leaving 7 bases between them. The CDR3 DNA follows: TGTGCCAGCAGTTACTCGATCGGTTACGAGCAGTACTTC. Protein: CASSYSIGYEQYF.

The chain combines TRBV19 with TRBJ2-7; 8 nucleotides align to TRBD1. This CDR3 has 16 residues. Trimming removed 5 bases from V and 1 base from J; junction bases left unmatched: 10. Germline V CDR1 and CDR2: LNHDA, SQIVND (reference sequence). This CDR3 is CASSLGTGRRSYEQYF. The CDR3 DNA reads TGTGCCAGTAGTCTGGGGACAGGAAGGAGGTCCTACGAGCAGTACTTC.

J is TRBJ2-5 and V is TRBV20-1; D is perhaps TRBD1 or TRBD2 (6 bases each). This CDR3 spans 14 amino acids. Germline-derived CDR1 and CDR2 are DFQATT and SNEGSKA (reference sequence). V was cut by 3 bases and J by 5 bases, with 16 bases left in between. This CDR3 is CSASEPRGGETQYF. In nucleotides, the CDR3 is TGCAGTGCTAGTGAACCCAGGGGAGGCGAGACCCAGTACTTC.

The V and J genes are TRBV7-3 and TRBJ2-7; possible D gene TRBD2, 6 bases. The CDR3 totals 14 residues. Between the trimmed V and J ends, which lost 11 bases and 0 bases, there was a span of 17 bases. In germline, CDR1 is SGHTA, CDR2 FQGTGA. CDR3 protein: CAPNPGVSSYEQYV. CDR3 nucleotides: TGTGCCCCAAACCCGGGGGTTTCCTCCTACGAGCAGTACGTC.

This sequence joins TRBV5-4 and TRBJ1-2; 9 bases agree with TRBD1. In germline, CDR1 is SGHNT, CDR2 YYREEE (reference sequence). The ends lost 0 bases at V and 0 bases at J; junction bases unmatched: 6. The CDR3 length is 17 residues. CDR3 sequence (DNA): TGTGCCAGCAGCTTGGTGGACAGGGGCTACTCTAACTATGGCTACACCTTC. Protein product: CASSLVDRGYSNYGYTF.

V gene TRBV27 combines with J gene TRBJ2-1; the D gene could be TRBD1 or TRBD2 (5 bases each). Germline V gene data show CDR1 as MNHEY and CDR2 as SMNVEV (reference sequence). The V end was cut by 0 bases, the J end by 7 bases, with 10 bases between. This CDR3 region has 14 residues. The CDR3 sequence is CASSLSGVENEQFF. CDR3 nucleotide sequence: TGTGCCAGCAGTTTATCGGGGGTCGAGAATGAGCAGTTCTTC.

This clone was seen a single time. The chain uses TRBV14 and TRBJ2-7; no firm D call. V lost 3 bases and J lost 3, with 6 bases in between. The CDR3 has 12 residues. Germline loops: CDR1 SGHDN, CDR2 FVKESK. The CDR3 loop is CASSHTFYEQYF. The CDR3 nucleotides are TGTGCCAGCAGCCATACCTTCTACGAGCAGTACTTC. The complete variable domain, with remaining parts taken from reference TRBV14 and TRBJ2-7, reads EAGVTQFPSHSVIEKGQTVTLRCDPISGHDNLYWYRRVMGKEIKFLLHFVKESKQDESGMPNNRFLAERTGGTYSTLKVQPAELEDSGVYFCASSHTFYEQYFGPGTRLTVT.

The chain has TRBV5-1 and TRBJ2-3; unclear D gene. The CDR3 loop spans 14 amino acids. The V and J ends lost 7 bases and 2 bases respectively, with 14 bases between them. Per the germline V gene, CDR1 is SGHRS and CDR2 is YFSETQ. In DNA, the CDR3 is TGCGCCAGCGTTTTGGCAGCACCCACAGATACGCAGTATTTT. The encoded protein is CASVLAAPTDTQYF.

This chain links TRBV6-5 with TRBJ2-5; 12 nucleotides match TRBD1. The CDR3 has 16 amino acids. V lost 2 bases and J lost 1; bases outside the gene matches: 2. Germline V gives CDR1 MNHEY, CDR2 SVGAGI. CDR3 nucleotides: TGTGCCAGCAGTTACGCGGGACAGGGGGCCCAAGAGACCCAGTACTTC. Its protein is CASSYAGQGAQETQYF.

The chain links TRBV6-2 or TRBV6-3 to TRBJ1-4, with D unresolved. From germline, CDR1 is MNHEY and CDR2 SVGEGT. The CDR3 spans 19 residues. Deletions cut 0 bases from V and 3 bases from J, with 20 bases between. The CDR3 reads CASSYSSPGSLNPNEKLFF. The CDR3 DNA reads as TGTGCCAGCAGTTACTCGAGCCCCGGGAGTCTCAACCCTAATGAAAAACTGTTTTTT.

The chain joins TRBV6-2 or TRBV6-3 to TRBJ2-5, with 10 bases aligning to TRBD2. The CDR3 sequence is 16 residues long. In germline, CDR1 is MNHEY, CDR2 SVGEGT. The trim removed 6 bases at V and 1 base at J, leaving 8 bases unmatched. The CDR3 DNA sequence: TGTGCCAGCAGCCCACCCCTAGCGGGGGCCCAAGAGACCCAGTACTTC. Amino acid sequence: CASSPPLAGAQETQYF.

CDR3 sequence: CASSFSTGSNQPQHF. The CDR3 DNA sequence: TGCGCCAGCAGCTTCTCGACAGGCAGCAATCAGCCCCAGCATTTT. The J gene is TRBJ1-5, the V gene TRBV5-1; possibly TRBD1 for D (6 bases). This CDR3 region has 15 residues. CDR1 is SGHRS, CDR2 YFSETQ, per germline. V lost 2 bases, J lost 1 base, and 10 bases lay in between.

This sequence joins TRBV20-1 and TRBJ2-1, with 8 bases aligning to TRBD2. The CDR3 loop spans 14 amino acids. Trimming at V came to 5 bases and at J to 3 bases, leaving 6 bases not matched to a gene. CDR1 DFQATT and CDR2 SNEGSKA come from the germline V gene (reference sequence). The CDR3 DNA reads as TGCAGTGCTCGTGGACTAGCTGACTACAATGAGCAGTTCTTC. Its translation: CSARGLADYNEQFF.

This chain links TRBV5-5 with TRBJ1-2, with 7 bases fitting TRBD1. CDR1 and CDR2 from the germline V gene are SGHKS and YYEKEE (reference sequence). The CDR3 has 14 amino acids. V trimming: 4 bases; J trimming: 6 bases; junction bases outside the gene matches: 9. The CDR3: CASSRGLGGDGYTF. DNA of the CDR3: TGTGCCAGCAGCCGGGGGTTAGGGGGCGATGGCTACACCTTC.

The J gene is TRBJ2-7, the V gene TRBV6-5; D is possibly TRBD1 (6 bases). V was shortened by 5 bases and J by 0 bases, with 14 bases between the two germline ends. CDR3 length equals 15 residues. Germline V gene lookup returns CDR1 MNHEY and CDR2 SVGAGI. The CDR3 sequence: CASSPDRLSSYEQYV. The CDR3 DNA reads as TGTGCCAGCAGTCCCGACAGGTTGAGCTCCTACGAGCAGTACGTC.

The chain carries TRBV7-2 and TRBJ2-1; D is tentatively TRBD1 or TRBD2 (5 bases each). The CDR3 length is 16 residues. Trimming shortened V by 2 bases and J by 2 bases, and 13 bases separated the two germline ends. Germline lookup yields CDR1 SGHTA and CDR2 FQGNSA. The CDR3, as DNA: TGTGCCAGCAGCTTACTGGGGCCGGGGACCTACAATGAGCAGTTCTTC. Translated, it gives CASSLLGPGTYNEQFF.

The V gene is TRBV27, the J gene TRBJ1-3; no clear D gene. The length of the CDR3 is 14 residues. Germline values: CDR1 MNHEY, CDR2 SMNVEV (reference sequence). Trimming removed 7 bases at V and 2 bases at J, with 12 bases between. CDR3 DNA: TGTGCCAGCATGCCCTTCAGTCCTGGAAACACCATATATTTT. This encodes CASMPFSPGNTIYF.

V and J are TRBV28 and TRBJ1-1; D gene ambiguous. The length of the CDR3 is 13 residues. Per germline, CDR1 MDHEN and CDR2 SYDVKM. Trimming stripped 6 bases from V and 4 bases from J, with 12 bases between. The DNA for the CDR3 is TGTGCCAGCAGCGAGGGTGGAAGCACTGAAGCTTTCTTT. Amino acid sequence: CASSEGGSTEAFF.

The chain employs TRBV27 and TRBJ2-7; D tentatively fits TRBD1 or TRBD2 (7 bases each). Trimming took 4 bases from V and 2 from J, leaving 12 bases between them. This CDR3 is 14 amino acids long. CDR1 and CDR2 (germline): MNHEY, SMNVEV (reference sequence). CDR3 in DNA: TGTGCCAGCAGTTGGGGAGGGACAGCCTACGAGCAGTACTTC. Translated, it gives CASSWGGTAYEQYF.